These 15 T cell receptor beta chains were sequenced from one sample in a study of OX40 agonist ivuxolimab in advanced cancers. Sequencing was performed with immunoSEQ multiplex PCR; in TCRdb, only in-frame clones are kept and a portion is missing. The table lists some 86,000 clones, about 94% of them singletons. The input for sequencing was CD4+ or CD8+ T cells sorted from blood, taken in a trial of the OX40 agonist ivuxolimab. These receptors all come from an adult with an advanced solid tumor such as melanoma, head and neck, liver or kidney cancer.

This chain links TRBV5-1 with TRBJ2-3; D unresolved. The CDR3 extends over 15 amino acids. The V gene's germline CDR1 is SGHRS and CDR2 YFSETQ. Trimming took off 0 bases at V and 1 base at J, with 9 bases between the two ends. CDR3 sequence reads: CASSLAGPGTDTQYF. The CDR3 nucleotides read TGCGCCAGCAGCTTGGCAGGACCTGGCACAGATACGCAGTATTTT. Full variable domain (rest looked up from reference TRBV5-1 and TRBJ2-3): KAGVTQTPRYLIKTRGQQVTLSCSPISGHRSVSWYQQTPGQGLQFLFEYFSETQRNKGNFPGRFSGRQFSNSRSEMNVSTLELGDSALYLCASSLAGPGTDTQYFGPGTRLTVL.

The gene calls are TRBV15 and TRBJ2-5, with TRBD2 as a possible D gene (6 bases). Trimming removed 0 bases from V and 3 bases from J, with 23 bases in between. Looked up from germline, CDR1 is LNHNV and CDR2 is YYDKDF (reference sequence). The CDR3 contains 19 residues. CDR3 in DNA: TGTGCCACCAGCAGAGATAGAGTTGGGGCGGGACTCCCCGAAGAGACCCAGTACTTC. This encodes CATSRDRVGAGLPEETQYF.

V gene TRBV4-2 combines with J gene TRBJ2-7; perhaps TRBD1 as D (5 bases). The CDR3 consists of 13 residues. Germline V lookup: CDR1 LGHNA, CDR2 YNFKEQ. V lost 4 bases to trimming and J lost 2 bases, with 9 bases between them. The CDR3 sequence: CASSPTATYEQYF. DNA for the CDR3: TGTGCCAGCAGCCCGACAGCTACCTACGAGCAGTACTTC.

J is TRBJ2-3 and V is TRBV5-1; D is unresolved. Germline V gene lookup returns CDR1 SGHRS and CDR2 YFSETQ. The CDR3 is 13 amino acids. The V end was cut by 2 bases, the J end by 1 base, with 5 bases between. For the CDR3, the DNA is TGCGCCAGCAGCTTCAGCGGCACAGATACGCAGTATTTT. Translating it yields CASSFSGTDTQYF.

The J gene is TRBJ2-7, the V gene TRBV27, with TRBD1 matching 10 bases. Germline CDR1 reads MNHEY; CDR2 reads SMNVEV (reference sequence). The CDR3 spans 12 residues. With V trimmed by 8 bases and J by 4 bases, 2 bases remained unmatched. The CDR3 DNA is TGTGCCAGCCGGGACAGGGGTTACGAGCAGTACTTC. This translates into CASRDRGYEQYF.

This clone was counted once. The genes are TRBV19 and TRBJ2-1; TRBD2 matches at 12 bases. Looked up from germline, CDR1 is LNHDA and CDR2 is SQIVND (reference sequence). The CDR3 covers 17 residues. The ends lost 3 bases at V and 7 bases at J; junction bases unmatched: 10. This CDR3 reads CASSMASGGAWLNEQFF. The CDR3 DNA reads as TGTGCCAGTAGTATGGCTAGCGGGGGGGCCTGGTTGAATGAGCAGTTCTTC.

There are a few counts of this clone. The rearrangement uses TRBV6-1 and TRBJ2-3, with D unresolved. The germline V gene has CDR1 MNHNS and CDR2 SASEGT. This CDR3 has 13 amino acids. V was trimmed by 0 bases and J by 6 bases, leaving 7 bases between them. The CDR3 coding sequence is TGTGCCAGCAGTGAAGCGGCCGGGGATACGCAGTATTTT. Translated: CASSEAAGDTQYF.

The chain employs TRBV7-9 and TRBJ2-1; D is perhaps TRBD1 or TRBD2 (7 bases each). Germline V gene sequence: CDR1 SEHNR, CDR2 FQNEAQ (reference sequence). Trimming took 5 bases from V and 5 from J, leaving 16 bases between them. CDR3 length equals 15 residues. CDR3 sequence reads: CASSQGVGRDNEQFF. The CDR3 nucleotides are TGTGCCAGCAGCCAGGGGGTAGGGAGGGACAATGAGCAGTTCTTC.

The V call is TRBV6-6, the J call TRBJ2-7, with 7 nucleotides matching TRBD2. The CDR3 is 14 residues long. The germline CDR1 and CDR2 sequences are MNHNY and SVGAGI (reference sequence). Losses at the gene ends were 6 bases for V and 4 bases for J; bases not matched to a gene: 9. The CDR3 loop reads CASRPELALYEQYF. For the CDR3, the DNA is TGTGCCAGCAGGCCCGAACTAGCGTTATACGAGCAGTACTTC.

This clone is a singleton in its sample. This rearrangement joins TRBV19 to TRBJ2-1; 8 positions match TRBD2. The CDR3 totals 13 residues. J was trimmed by 8 bases and V by 7 bases; bases with no gene match: 7. Germline CDR1 is LNHDA and CDR2 is SQIVND (reference sequence). CDR3 region: CASTAAGGHEQFF. CDR3 bases: TGTGCCAGTACCGCCGCGGGAGGACATGAGCAGTTCTTC.

The rearrangement links TRBV19 to TRBJ2-5, with 10 bases identical to TRBD2. CDR3 length: 16 amino acids. V shed 3 bases and J 4 bases; nucleotides not matched to a gene: 8. Germline V lookup: CDR1 LNHDA, CDR2 SQIVND (reference sequence). The CDR3 sequence is CASSIETSGFGETQYF. DNA for the CDR3: TGTGCCAGTAGTATTGAGACTAGCGGGTTTGGAGAGACCCAGTACTTC.

The rearrangement links TRBV28 to TRBJ2-7, with TRBD1 matching 8 bases. This CDR3 comprises 16 residues. Germline V gene sequence: CDR1 MDHEN, CDR2 SYDVKM. Trimming removed 2 bases from V and 2 bases from J; junction bases left unmatched: 8. The CDR3 DNA reads TGTGCCAGCAGTTTAATTGTGGGACAGGCGACCTACGAGCAGTACTTC. Protein product: CASSLIVGQATYEQYF. Looking up the rest from reference TRBV28 and TRBJ2-7 gives the full variable domain: DVKVTQSSRYLVKRTGEKVFLECVQDMDHENMFWYRQDPGLGLRLIYFSYDVKMKEKGDIPEGYSVSREKKERFSLILESASTNQTSMYLCASSLIVGQATYEQYFGPGTRLTVT.

CDR3 amino acids: CASSQDLLANEKLFF. DNA of the CDR3: TGCGCCAGCAGCCAAGATTTGTTGGCTAATGAAAAACTGTTTTTT. V is TRBV4-3 and J is TRBJ1-4; D unclear. There are 15 residues in the CDR3. Per the germline V gene, CDR1 is LGHNA and CDR2 is YSLEER. Trimming shortened V by 0 bases and J by 3 bases, and 8 bases separated the two germline ends.

The CDR3 loop reads CASSVGGYVNYGYTF. The CDR3, as DNA: TGTGCCAGCAGCGTAGGGGGGTACGTTAACTATGGCTACACCTTC. This sequence joins TRBV9 and TRBJ1-2; D may be TRBD1 (5 bases). This CDR3 is built from 15 residues. CDR1 and CDR2 from the germline V gene are SGDLS and YYNGEE. V gave up 0 bases and J gave up 1 base, with 10 bases separating them.

The V call is TRBV5-4, the J call TRBJ1-2; D is ambiguous. The germline gives CDR1 SGHNT, CDR2 YYREEE (reference sequence). V lost 0 bases, J lost 4 bases, and 10 bases lay in between. The length of the CDR3 is 14 residues. CDR3 nucleotides: TGTGCCAGCAGCTTGGCGTCCTTTGGCTATGGCTACACCTTC. This gives the protein CASSLASFGYGYTF.